This TCR beta chain derives from a study of cytomegalovirus exposure and HLA in healthy donors. Study-wide background: Early released data had about 85 million unique TCRs, all coming from HLA-typed donors. The Caucasian-associated ancestry cluster contained 65% to 85% of the 398 genotyped donors.

Germline-derived CDR1 and CDR2 are ENHRY and SYGVKD. The V gene end was trimmed by 4 bases and the J gene end by 0 bases; junction bases not matched to a gene: 11. The CDR3 runs to 19 residues. Worth noting for this clone: The antigen remains undetermined.

In the PCR, 60 Vbeta and 13 Jbeta primers were used. Produced via immunoSEQ multiplex PCR; TCRdb's table is partial and in-frame only. The ten most abundant clones cover 2% to 2.5% of a sample with about 140,000 clones. Study-wide results and caveats: Reports indicate that TCR beta sequences accurately predicted the HLA-A and HLA-B alleles of most subjects. Per published reports, the classifier diagnosed cytomegalovirus status with high specificity and sensitivity.

The TCR comes from a woman in her late teens or twenties in good health and CMV-seronegative. Sequencing was performed on PBMCs. J is TRBJ2-1 and V is TRBV10-3, with 11 bases lining up with TRBD2. The DNA for the CDR3 is TGTGCCATCAGTGTATCACCGGGACTAGCGGCTCACTCCTACAATGAGCAGTTCTTC. Amino acids: CAISVSPGLAAHSYNEQFF.